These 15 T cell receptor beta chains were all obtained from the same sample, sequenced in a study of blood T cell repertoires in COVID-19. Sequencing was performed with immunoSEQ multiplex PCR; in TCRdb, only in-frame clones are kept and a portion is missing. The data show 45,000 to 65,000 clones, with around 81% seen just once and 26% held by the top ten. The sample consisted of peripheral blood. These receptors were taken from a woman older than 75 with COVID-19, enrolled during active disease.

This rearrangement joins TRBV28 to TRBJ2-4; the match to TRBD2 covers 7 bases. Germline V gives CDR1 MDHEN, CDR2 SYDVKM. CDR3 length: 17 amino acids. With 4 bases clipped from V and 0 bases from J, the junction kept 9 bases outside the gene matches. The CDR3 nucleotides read TGTGCCAGCAGTTCTCCCTATAGCGGGTTAGCCAAAAACATTCAGTACTTC. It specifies CASSSPYSGLAKNIQYF.

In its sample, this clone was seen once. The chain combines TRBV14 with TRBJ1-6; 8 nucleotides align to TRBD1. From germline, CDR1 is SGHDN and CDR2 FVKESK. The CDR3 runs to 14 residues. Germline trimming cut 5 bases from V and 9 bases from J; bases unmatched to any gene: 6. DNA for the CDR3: TGTGCCAGCAGCACCACAGGGGGTCCTTCACCCCTCCACTTT. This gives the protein CASSTTGGPSPLHF.

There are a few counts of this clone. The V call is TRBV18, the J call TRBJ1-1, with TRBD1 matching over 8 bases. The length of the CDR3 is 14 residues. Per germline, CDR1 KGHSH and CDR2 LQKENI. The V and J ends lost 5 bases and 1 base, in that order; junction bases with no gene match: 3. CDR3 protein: CASSNTGGNTEAFF. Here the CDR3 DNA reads TGTGCCAGCTCAAACACAGGGGGGAACACTGAAGCTTTCTTT.

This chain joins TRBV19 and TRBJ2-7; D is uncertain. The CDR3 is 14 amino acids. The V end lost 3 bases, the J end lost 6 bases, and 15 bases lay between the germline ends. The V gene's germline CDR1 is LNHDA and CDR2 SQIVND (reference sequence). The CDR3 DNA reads TGTGCCAGTAGTATCTCTGGAGTAGTTTTCGAGCAGTACTTC. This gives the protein CASSISGVVFEQYF.

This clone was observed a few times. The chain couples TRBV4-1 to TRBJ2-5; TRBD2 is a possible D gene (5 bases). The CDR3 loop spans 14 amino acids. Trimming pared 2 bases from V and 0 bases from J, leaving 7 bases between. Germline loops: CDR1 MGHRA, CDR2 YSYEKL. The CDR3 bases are TGCGCCAGCAGCCAATCGGGGTACCAAGAGACCCAGTACTTC. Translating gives CASSQSGYQETQYF.

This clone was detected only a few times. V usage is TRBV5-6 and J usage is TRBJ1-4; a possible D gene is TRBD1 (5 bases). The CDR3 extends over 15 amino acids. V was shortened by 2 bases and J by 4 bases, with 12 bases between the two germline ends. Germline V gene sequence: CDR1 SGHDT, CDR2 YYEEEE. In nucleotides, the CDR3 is TGTGCCAGCAGCTTCCTTGACAGAGTTAATGAAAAACTGTTTTTT. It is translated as CASSFLDRVNEKLFF.

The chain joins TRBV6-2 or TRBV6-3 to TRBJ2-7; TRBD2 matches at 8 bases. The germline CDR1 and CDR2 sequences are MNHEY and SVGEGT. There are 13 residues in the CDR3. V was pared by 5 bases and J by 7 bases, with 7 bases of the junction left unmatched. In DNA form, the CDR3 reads TGTGCCAGCAGTATCTGGACTAGCCGGGAGCAGTACTTC. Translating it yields CASSIWTSREQYF.

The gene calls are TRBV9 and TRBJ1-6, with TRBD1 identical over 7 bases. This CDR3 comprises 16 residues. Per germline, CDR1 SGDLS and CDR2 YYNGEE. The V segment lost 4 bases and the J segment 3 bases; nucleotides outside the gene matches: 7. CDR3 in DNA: TGTGCCAGCAGCTCTCGAGGGACAGACTATAATTCACCCCTCCACTTT. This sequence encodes CASSSRGTDYNSPLHF.

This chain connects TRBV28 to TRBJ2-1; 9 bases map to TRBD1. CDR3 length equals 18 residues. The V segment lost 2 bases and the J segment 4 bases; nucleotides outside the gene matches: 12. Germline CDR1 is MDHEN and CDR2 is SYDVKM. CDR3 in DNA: TGTGCCAGCAGTTTACCCCCCACAGGGGGCGCGTATTACAATGAGCAGTTCTTC. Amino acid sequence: CASSLPPTGGAYYNEQFF.

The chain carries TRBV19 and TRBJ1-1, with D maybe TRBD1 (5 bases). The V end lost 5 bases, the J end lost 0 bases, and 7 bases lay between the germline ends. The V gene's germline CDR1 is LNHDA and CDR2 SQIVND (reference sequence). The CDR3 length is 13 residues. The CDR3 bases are TGTGCCAGTAGTTCGACAGTGAACACTGAAGCTTTCTTT. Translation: CASSSTVNTEAFF.

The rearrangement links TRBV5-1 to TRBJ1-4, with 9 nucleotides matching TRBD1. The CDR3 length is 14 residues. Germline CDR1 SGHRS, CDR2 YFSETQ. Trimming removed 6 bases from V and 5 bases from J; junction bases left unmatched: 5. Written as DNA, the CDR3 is TGCGCCAGCACCCAGACAGGGGGGAATGAAAAACTGTTTTTT. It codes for CASTQTGGNEKLFF.

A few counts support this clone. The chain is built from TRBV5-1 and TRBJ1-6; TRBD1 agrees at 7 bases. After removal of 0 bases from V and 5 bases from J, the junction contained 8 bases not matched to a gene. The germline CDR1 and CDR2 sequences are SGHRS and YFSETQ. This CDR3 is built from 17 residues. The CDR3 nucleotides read TGCGCCAGCAGCTTGGGGGGGACAGTGGGGAATAATTCACCCCTCCACTTT. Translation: CASSLGGTVGNNSPLHF.

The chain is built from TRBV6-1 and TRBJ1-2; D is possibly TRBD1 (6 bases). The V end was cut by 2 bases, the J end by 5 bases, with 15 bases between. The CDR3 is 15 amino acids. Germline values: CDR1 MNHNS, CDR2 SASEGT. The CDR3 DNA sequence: TGTGCCAGCAGTGAACCAGGACAGCCTGGGTATGGCTACACCTTC. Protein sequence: CASSEPGQPGYGYTF.

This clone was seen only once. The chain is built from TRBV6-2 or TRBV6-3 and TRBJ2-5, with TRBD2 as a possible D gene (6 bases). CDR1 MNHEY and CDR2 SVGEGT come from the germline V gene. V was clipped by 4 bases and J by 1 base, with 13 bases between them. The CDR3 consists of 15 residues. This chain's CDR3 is CASSSNRGLQETQYF. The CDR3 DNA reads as TGTGCCAGCAGTTCCAACCGGGGACTCCAAGAGACCCAGTACTTC.

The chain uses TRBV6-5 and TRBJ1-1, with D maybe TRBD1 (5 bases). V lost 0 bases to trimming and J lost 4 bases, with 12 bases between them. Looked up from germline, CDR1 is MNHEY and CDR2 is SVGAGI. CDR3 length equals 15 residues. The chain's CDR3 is CASSYSRGLGTEAFF. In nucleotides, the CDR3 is TGTGCCAGCAGTTACTCGCGGGGGTTGGGCACTGAAGCTTTCTTT.